The 22 T cell receptor beta chains listed next were all sequenced from one sample in a study of technical replicates of blood from a few donors. Assay used: immunoSEQ multiplex PCR; TCRdb lists only in-frame clones, some missing. The sample has fewer than 100,000 clones; around 95% are singletons. The sequencing input was T cells isolated from PBMCs. The origin of the receptors is a human donor in good health.

This clone was seen once. V gene TRBV19 combines with J gene TRBJ2-7; D is perhaps TRBD1 (6 bases). With 8 bases removed from V and 3 bases from J, the gap between germline ends came to 14 bases. The CDR3 runs 13 residues. Germline V gene sequence: CDR1 LNHDA, CDR2 SQIVND (reference sequence). The CDR3 nucleotides are TGTGCCAGTGGGCGGACGGACAGCTACGAGCAGTACTTC. It specifies CASGRTDSYEQYF.

The chain employs TRBV6-6 and TRBJ1-1; 10 bases fit TRBD1. The CDR3 is made up of 15 amino acids. The V segment lost 6 bases and the J segment 0 bases; nucleotides outside the gene matches: 4. The germline V gene encodes CDR1 MNHNY and CDR2 SVGAGI (reference sequence). As DNA, the CDR3 is TGTGCCAGCAGGAGGACAGGGGGTCTGAACACTGAAGCTTTCTTT. Its protein product is CASRRTGGLNTEAFF.

The rearrangement joins TRBV6-5 to TRBJ1-1, with no clear D. Per the germline V gene, CDR1 is MNHEY and CDR2 is SVGAGI. The CDR3 sequence is 14 residues long. Trimming left V 0 bases short and J 3 bases short, with 8 bases between. CDR3 in amino acids: CASSYSTPDTEAFF. The CDR3, as DNA: TGTGCCAGCAGTTACTCGACTCCGGACACTGAAGCTTTCTTT.

The chain couples TRBV19 to TRBJ1-5; D is possibly TRBD1 (6 bases). Trimming took off 2 bases at V and 6 bases at J, with 14 bases between the two ends. The germline CDR1 and CDR2 sequences are LNHDA and SQIVND (reference sequence). This CDR3 comprises 15 residues. The CDR3 DNA reads TGTGCCAGTAGTATAAGGGGGGGGGCTGGTCAGCCCCAGCATTTT. This codes for CASSIRGGAGQPQHF.

The chain couples TRBV2 to TRBJ2-7, with 10 bases fitting TRBD2. The V and J ends lost 3 bases and 5 bases, in that order; junction bases with no gene match: 10. This CDR3 has 16 amino acids. Germline CDR1 SNHLY, CDR2 FYNNEI. The CDR3 bases are TGTGCCAGCAGTGACTCCCCTAGCGGGAGTTACCACGAGCAGTACTTC. Translating gives CASSDSPSGSYHEQYF.

The chain combines TRBV27 with TRBJ2-1; 7 bases are a match to TRBD1. J gave up 10 bases and V 2 bases, and 5 bases lay outside the gene matches. Germline values: CDR1 MNHEY, CDR2 SMNVEV (reference sequence). CDR3 length equals 13 residues. In DNA, the CDR3 is TGTGCCAGCAGTTTACAAGGGGGCGGGGAGCAGTTCTTC. Translated, it gives CASSLQGGGEQFF.

The gene calls are TRBV19 and TRBJ2-1, with 10 bases lining up with TRBD2. Per germline, CDR1 LNHDA and CDR2 SQIVND (reference sequence). V gave up 7 bases and J gave up 0 bases; unmatched junction bases: 9. The CDR3 consists of 17 residues. CDR3 in amino acids: CASKGLAGDTSYNEQFF. The CDR3 DNA reads TGTGCCAGTAAGGGGCTAGCGGGGGATACCTCCTACAATGAGCAGTTCTTC.

The chain is built from TRBV28 and TRBJ2-7; weak D call: TRBD1 (6 bases). The ends were cut back, 3 bases at V and 3 bases at J, with 12 bases in the middle. The CDR3 is made up of 14 amino acids. CDR1 is MDHEN and CDR2 is SYDVKM in the germline V gene. The CDR3 DNA sequence: TGTGCCAGCAGTTTCGGGACACCTAGCTACGAGCAGTACTTC. As protein: CASSFGTPSYEQYF.

The CDR3 region has the DNA TGCGCCAGCAGCTTGCGGACTAGCGGGAGCAGGTGGACGGAGACCCAGTACTTC. Encoded protein: CASSLRTSGSRWTETQYF. J is TRBJ2-5 and V is TRBV5-1, with 13 nucleotides matching TRBD2. The CDR3 consists of 18 residues. The J segment lost 5 bases and the V segment lost 1 base, leaving 11 bases of the junction unmatched. Per the germline V gene, CDR1 is SGHRS and CDR2 is YFSETQ.

The chain carries TRBV27 and TRBJ1-1; 7 positions match TRBD1. After removal of 2 bases from V and 7 bases from J, the junction contained 4 bases not matched to a gene. This CDR3 contains 13 residues. CDR1 and CDR2 (germline): MNHEY, SMNVEV (reference sequence). The CDR3 region is CASSLVRQGEAFF. The CDR3 nucleotides are TGTGCCAGCAGTTTAGTTAGACAGGGTGAAGCTTTCTTT.

The chain employs TRBV5-4 and TRBJ1-2, with 8 bases matching TRBD1. Germline V gene lookup returns CDR1 SGHNT and CDR2 YYREEE (reference sequence). V trimming: 0 bases; J trimming: 8 bases; junction bases outside the gene matches: 9. The CDR3 runs 15 residues. The CDR3 here is CASSLGGQVVWGYTF. The CDR3 coding sequence is TGTGCCAGCAGCTTGGGGGGACAGGTCGTTTGGGGCTACACCTTC.

This chain connects TRBV18 to TRBJ2-3; D is possibly TRBD1 (5 bases). Germline lookup yields CDR1 KGHSH and CDR2 LQKENI. Trimming stripped 3 bases from V and 4 bases from J, with 11 bases between. This CDR3 region has 14 residues. The CDR3 sequence is CASSPGQGSDTQYF. DNA of the CDR3: TGTGCCAGCTCACCGGGGCAGGGTTCAGATACGCAGTATTTT.

This rearrangement joins TRBV30 to TRBJ2-3; 7 bases are a match to TRBD2. The V segment lost 3 bases and the J segment 2 bases; nucleotides outside the gene matches: 8. This CDR3 has 15 residues. CDR1 is GTSNPN, CDR2 SVGIG, per germline (reference sequence). DNA of the CDR3: TGTGCCTGGAGAGGACTGCGGGGGTACACAGATACGCAGTATTTT. It specifies CAWRGLRGYTDTQYF.

This clone was picked up one time. The chain joins TRBV7-9 to TRBJ2-7; 11 nucleotides align to TRBD2. The junction had 15 bases not matched to a gene; V was cut back by 6 bases and J by 5 bases. Looked up from germline, CDR1 is SEHNR and CDR2 is FQNEAQ (reference sequence). This CDR3 is 17 amino acids long. CDR3 coding DNA: TGTGCCAGCAGTTCGGAAGAGGCTAGCGGGAGGTGGGACGAGCAGTACTTC. Its protein is CASSSEEASGRWDEQYF.

The chain is built from TRBV2 and TRBJ2-3; possible D gene TRBD2, 5 bases. Per germline, CDR1 SNHLY and CDR2 FYNNEI. The V end lost 6 bases, the J end lost 2 bases, and 6 bases lay between the germline ends. The CDR3 has 12 residues. CDR3 sequence reads: CASRGVTDTQYF. The CDR3 DNA is TGTGCCAGCAGGGGAGTCACAGATACGCAGTATTTT. Full variable domain (remainder filled in from reference TRBV2 and TRBJ2-3): EPEVTQTPSHQVTQMGQEVILRCVPISNHLYFYWYRQILGQKVEFLVSFYNNEISEKSEIFDDQFSVERPDGSNFTLKIRSTKLEDSAMYFCASRGVTDTQYFGPGTRLTVL.

V and J are TRBV27 and TRBJ1-2; D is perhaps TRBD1 (5 bases). This CDR3 comprises 13 residues. CDR1 is MNHEY, CDR2 SMNVEV, per germline (reference sequence). V dropped 5 bases and J dropped 4 bases, with 11 bases sitting between them. In nucleotides, the CDR3 is TGTGCCAGCAGTCTGGGACTCTCCTATGGCTACACCTTC. Its protein is CASSLGLSYGYTF.

The rearrangement links TRBV10-1 to TRBJ2-7; 12 bases are shared with TRBD2. V trimming: 5 bases; J trimming: 4 bases; junction bases outside the gene matches: 6. The CDR3 covers 15 residues. CDR1 is WNHNN and CDR2 is SYGVQD in the germline V gene (reference sequence). CDR3 DNA: TGCGCCAGCAGTAATATCCTAGCGGGAGGGTACGAGCAGTACTTC. This encodes CASSNILAGGYEQYF.

This clone was found once. The chain uses TRBV14 and TRBJ2-7; TRBD1 agrees at 9 bases. The CDR3 contains 21 residues. V trimming: 0 bases; J trimming: 7 bases; junction bases outside the gene matches: 25. CDR1 is SGHDN and CDR2 is FVKESK in the germline V gene. CDR3 in amino acids: CASSQDLRLGQGPFVAGEQYF. The CDR3 nucleotides read TGTGCCAGCAGCCAAGATCTGAGGTTAGGACAGGGGCCTTTCGTTGCGGGGGAGCAGTACTTC.

The chain uses TRBV5-1 and TRBJ1-2, with 9 bases fitting TRBD1. The CDR3 runs 15 residues. The V segment lost 2 bases and the J segment 1 base; nucleotides outside the gene matches: 3. Germline CDR1 and CDR2: SGHRS and YFSETQ. CDR3: CASSLGTGLNYGYTF. The CDR3 bases are TGCGCCAGCAGCTTAGGGACAGGGCTTAACTATGGCTACACCTTC.

The count of this clone is one. The gene calls are TRBV15 and TRBJ2-7, with D possibly being TRBD2 (5 bases). The length of the CDR3 is 14 residues. Germline lookup yields CDR1 LNHNV and CDR2 YYDKDF (reference sequence). Trimming took off 1 base at V and 4 bases at J, with 11 bases between the two ends. This CDR3 is CATSRAGVRYEQYF. Written as DNA, the CDR3 is TGTGCCACCAGCAGAGCCGGGGTGAGGTACGAGCAGTACTTC.

The CDR3 nucleotides read TGCGCCAGCAGCCAAGAGCGCCTGAACACTGAAGCTTTCTTT. Its protein product is CASSQERLNTEAFF. This chain uses TRBV4-1 with TRBJ1-1; D ambiguous. Deletions cut 0 bases from V and 0 bases from J, with 5 bases between. The CDR3 has 14 residues. The V gene's germline CDR1 is MGHRA and CDR2 YSYEKL.

Turning to this clone: Compared with germline, one end of the junction differs, possibly owing to a read error. V is TRBV28 and J is TRBJ2-3; D perhaps matches TRBD2 (5 bases). Germline-derived CDR1 and CDR2 are MDHEN and SYDVKM. The length of the CDR3 is 13 residues. The CDR3 loop is CASTMDSTHTQYF. The CDR3 DNA reads TGTGCCAGCACTATGGACTCCACACATACGCAGTATTTT.